The next 11 T cell receptor beta chains were all read from a single sample in a study of cytomegalovirus exposure and HLA in healthy donors (dated by TCRdb to 2015 to 2018). The library was produced with the immunoSEQ multiplex PCR assay. The multiplex PCR relied on a mix of 60 forward primers for TCR Vbeta segments and 13 reverse primers for TCR Jbeta segments. TCRdb holds this immuneACCESS table with in-frame rearrangements only. Some clones are missing; in checked studies, unresolved V genes explain under half, and the rest has no known cause. Here the sample has under 200,000 clones; 73% occur a single time. Jointly, the top ten make up 1.5% to 2% of the sample. What was sequenced was PBMCs. The receptors derive from a woman aged 25 to 45 in good health and CMV-seronegative.

This clone was detected a few times. The gene calls are TRBV5-6 and TRBJ2-7; 8 bases match TRBD2. This CDR3 comprises 13 residues. Germline V gene sequence: CDR1 SGHDT, CDR2 YYEEEE. With 0 bases clipped from V and 7 bases from J, the junction kept 3 bases outside the gene matches. Here the CDR3 DNA reads TGTGCCAGCAGCTTGGTTGGCGGGGGGGAGCAGTACTTC. Protein product: CASSLVGGGEQYF.

This clone was counted between two and nine times. The chain joins TRBV18 to TRBJ2-4; D gene uncertain. Trimming removed 0 bases from V and 4 bases from J, with 7 bases in between. Germline V gene data show CDR1 as KGHSH and CDR2 as LQKENI. The CDR3 runs to 14 residues. This chain's CDR3 is CASSPPSWKNIQYF. The CDR3 nucleotides read TGTGCCAGCTCACCACCGAGCTGGAAAAACATTCAGTACTTC. Based on the CDR3 plus reference TRBV18 and TRBJ2-4, the full variable domain is NAGVMQNPRHLVRRRGQEARLRCSPMKGHSHVYWYRQLPEEGLKFMVYLQKENIIDESGMPKERFSAEFPKEGPSILRIQQVVRGDSAAYFCASSPPSWKNIQYFGAGTRLSVL.

The chain carries TRBV5-5 and TRBJ1-5; TRBD1 agrees at 7 bases. V was clipped by 4 bases and J by 5 bases; unmatched bases: 6. The CDR3 consists of 14 residues. Per the germline V gene, CDR1 is SGHKS and CDR2 is YYEKEE (reference sequence). The CDR3 DNA is TGTGCCAGCAGCCCCCGGGACAGCCATCAGCCCCAGCATTTT. It is translated as CASSPRDSHQPQHF.

The chain carries TRBV5-1 and TRBJ2-1; TRBD2 matches at 11 bases. CDR3 length: 15 amino acids. Germline values: CDR1 SGHRS, CDR2 YFSETQ. V lost 4 bases and J lost 3; bases outside the gene matches: 3. Here the CDR3 DNA reads TGCGCCAGCAGCCCGGGACTAGCGGACTACAATGAGCAGTTCTTC. It is translated as CASSPGLADYNEQFF. The whole variable domain, filled in from reference TRBV5-1 and TRBJ2-1, reads KAGVTQTPRYLIKTRGQQVTLSCSPISGHRSVSWYQQTPGQGLQFLFEYFSETQRNKGNFPGRFSGRQFSNSRSEMNVSTLELGDSALYLCASSPGLADYNEQFFGPGTRLTVL.

This clone was counted a few times. The chain combines TRBV4-3 with TRBJ2-7, with no clear D. The CDR3 spans 15 residues. V was clipped by 1 base and J by 0 bases, with 10 bases between them. The germline V gene has CDR1 LGHNA and CDR2 YSLEER. The CDR3 DNA reads TGCGCCAGCAGCCAAGGCATTCGGAGCTCCTACGAGCAGTACTTC. It translates to CASSQGIRSSYEQYF.

The chain couples TRBV27 to TRBJ1-2; a weak D match, TRBD1 (6 bases). The CDR3 consists of 17 residues. V shed 5 bases and J shed 4 bases, with 23 bases lying between them. Germline-derived CDR1 and CDR2 are MNHEY and SMNVEV (reference sequence). The CDR3 is CASSLTWTAPKGYGYTF. The CDR3 DNA is TGTGCCAGCAGTCTTACCTGGACAGCGCCAAAGGGCTATGGCTACACCTTC.

Here the CDR3 reads CASSFTSGSYEQYF. The CDR3 nucleotides read TGCGCCAGCAGCTTCACCTCGGGGTCCTACGAGCAGTACTTC. V and J are TRBV5-1 and TRBJ2-7; tentative D call: TRBD2 (5 bases). The germline V and J ends were trimmed by 2 bases and 1 base, with 10 bases remaining between them. Germline V gives CDR1 SGHRS, CDR2 YFSETQ. The CDR3 is 14 amino acids.

This clone was detected a few times. The V call is TRBV7-2, the J call TRBJ1-4; D ambiguous. Germline loops: CDR1 SGHTA, CDR2 FQGNSA. The CDR3 is made up of 16 amino acids. V was shortened by 3 bases and J by 8 bases, with 19 bases between the two germline ends. CDR3 DNA: TGTGCCAGCAGCTTGGAGGGTGCCGGGGTACGCGAAAAACTGTTTTTT. Its protein is CASSLEGAGVREKLFF.

The rearrangement links TRBV19 to TRBJ2-7; TRBD1 matches 9 bases. Germline lookup yields CDR1 LNHDA and CDR2 SQIVND (reference sequence). Losses at the gene ends were 3 bases for V and 3 bases for J; bases not matched to a gene: 12. CDR3 length equals 17 residues. CDR3 sequence: CASSIKVETGGGYEQYF. CDR3 coding DNA: TGTGCCAGTAGTATTAAGGTCGAGACAGGGGGAGGCTACGAGCAGTACTTC.

Only one count was recorded for this clone. A read error may produce the germline difference seen at one junction end. V gene TRBV5-6 combines with J gene TRBJ1-1; the match to TRBD1 covers 8 bases. Germline loops: CDR1 SGHDT, CDR2 YYEEEE. The length of the CDR3 is 15 residues. The DNA of the CDR3 is TGTGCCAGCAGCTTGGCAAACAGGGGGAACATTGAAGCTTTCTTT. Translation gives CASSLANRGNIEAFF.

The rearrangement links TRBV5-1 to TRBJ2-7, with a possible D match to TRBD1 (6 bases). The germline gives CDR1 SGHRS, CDR2 YFSETQ. V shed 5 bases and J shed 5 bases, with 20 bases lying between them. The CDR3 has 15 residues. CDR3 DNA: TGCGCCAGCAGTTTCGACAGGATCTCAGAGGACGAGCAGTACTTC. The encoded protein is CASSFDRISEDEQYF.